Included here is one TCR beta chain sequence, with context. The germline CDR1 and CDR2 sequences are GTSNPN and SVGIG (reference sequence). V lost 0 bases and J 4 bases, leaving 15 bases between the germline ends. This CDR3 region has 16 residues. The record originates from a study of shared clonotypes between healthy human individuals. Some clones are missing from TCRdb's copy, which holds only in-frame ones; the method was immunoSEQ multiplex PCR. Among approximately 2.5 million clones listed, over 85% were seen once. Material: naive CD4+ T cells sorted from blood. Subset: CD45RA+ positively selected. The chain employs TRBV30 and TRBJ1-4, with a weak D call TRBD1 (5 bases). The sequence derives from a man between 18 and 35 years old in good health. Here the CDR3 DNA reads TGTGCCTGGAGTGTCAGATGGGGGAGCTTTAATGAAAAACTGTTTTTT. Translating gives CAWSVRWGSFNEKLFF.